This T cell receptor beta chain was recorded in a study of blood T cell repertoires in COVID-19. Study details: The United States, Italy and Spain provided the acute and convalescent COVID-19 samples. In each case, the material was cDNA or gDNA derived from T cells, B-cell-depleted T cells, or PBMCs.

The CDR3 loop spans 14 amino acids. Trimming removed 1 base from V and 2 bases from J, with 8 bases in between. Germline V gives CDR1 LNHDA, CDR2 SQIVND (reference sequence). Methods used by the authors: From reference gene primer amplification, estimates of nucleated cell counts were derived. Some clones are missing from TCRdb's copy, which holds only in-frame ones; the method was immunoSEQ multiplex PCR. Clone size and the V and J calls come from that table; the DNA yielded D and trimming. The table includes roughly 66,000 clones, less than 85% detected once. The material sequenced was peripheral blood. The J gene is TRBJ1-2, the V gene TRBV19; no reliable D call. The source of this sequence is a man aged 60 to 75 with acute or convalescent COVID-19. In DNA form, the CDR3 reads TGTGCCAGTAGTATAGCAGCACAGAACTATGGCTACACCTTC. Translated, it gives CASSIAAQNYGYTF.